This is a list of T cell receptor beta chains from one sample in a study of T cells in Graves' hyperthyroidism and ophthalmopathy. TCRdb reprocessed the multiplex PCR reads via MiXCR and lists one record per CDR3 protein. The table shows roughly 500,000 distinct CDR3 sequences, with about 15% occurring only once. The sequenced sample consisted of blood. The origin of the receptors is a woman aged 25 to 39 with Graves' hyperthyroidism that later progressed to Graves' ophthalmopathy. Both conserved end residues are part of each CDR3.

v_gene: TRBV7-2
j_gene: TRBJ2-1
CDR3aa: CASSQDRGPDNEQFF

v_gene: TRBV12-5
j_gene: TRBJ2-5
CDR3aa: CASGWGAGESETQYF

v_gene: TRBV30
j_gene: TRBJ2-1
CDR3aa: CAWRADSNNEQFF

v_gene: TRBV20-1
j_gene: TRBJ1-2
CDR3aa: CSARAPSTVGYTF

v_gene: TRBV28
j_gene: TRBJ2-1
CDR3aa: CASSGQGATQNEQFF

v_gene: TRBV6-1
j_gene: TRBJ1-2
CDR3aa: CASSVWDRGPNYGYTF

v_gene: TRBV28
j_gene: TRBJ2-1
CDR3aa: CASNWRVPYNEQFF

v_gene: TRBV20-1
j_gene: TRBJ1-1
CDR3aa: CSAPQVISGTEAFF

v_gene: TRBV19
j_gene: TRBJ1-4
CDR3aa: CASSMVGLNEKLFF

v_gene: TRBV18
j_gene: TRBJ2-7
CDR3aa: CASSPRPDGYEQYF